The T cell receptor beta chain under discussion was sequenced for a study of CD8 T cells in Susac syndrome. V lost 3 bases and J lost 1; bases outside the gene matches: 1. This CDR3 has 14 amino acids. Germline CDR1 and CDR2: LNHDA and SQIVND (reference sequence). With random hexamers, roughly 0.45 to 1 ug RNA was reverse transcribed. MiXCR, applied by TCRdb to the immunoSEQ multiplex PCR reads, yields one record per CDR3 protein. The data show about 430,000 distinct CDR3 sequences, around 85% seen once. The receptor comes from a human donor with multiple sclerosis. Sequencing was done on a sample of CD8+ T cells from PBMCs. J is TRBJ1-1 and V is TRBV19; 8 positions match TRBD1. The CDR3, as DNA: TGTGCCAGTAGTATTGGGACAGGGAACACTGAAGCTTTCTTT. Translation: CASSIGTGNTEAFF.